Listed here are 6 T cell receptor beta chains from one sample, sequenced in a study of cytomegalovirus exposure and HLA in healthy donors. The PCR employed 60 Vbeta primers together with 13 Jbeta primers. The repertoire was sequenced with immunoSEQ multiplex PCR; TCRdb's copy has only in-frame clones and lacks some. The sample has around 100,000 clones; around three quarters are singletons. Sequences were obtained from PBMCs. The receptors originated from a female donor in good health and CMV-seropositive.

The V gene is TRBV7-9, the J gene TRBJ1-1; unclear D gene. The germline gives CDR1 SEHNR, CDR2 FQNEAQ (reference sequence). V lost 5 bases and J 0 bases, leaving 16 bases between the germline ends. The CDR3 runs 16 residues. CDR3 loop: CASSRPMTYMNTEAFF. CDR3 in DNA: TGTGCCAGCAGCCGCCCAATGACATACATGAACACTGAAGCTTTCTTT.

The chain uses TRBV6-5 and TRBJ2-7; a possible D gene is TRBD1 (6 bases). CDR1 is MNHEY, CDR2 SVGAGI, per germline. This CDR3 region has 14 residues. The V end lost 5 bases, the J end lost 7 bases, and 18 bases lay between the germline ends. The CDR3 spells CASSNRDNLREQYF. The CDR3 region has the DNA TGTGCCAGCAGTAACCGGGACAATTTGAGAGAGCAGTACTTC.

V and J are TRBV6-6 and TRBJ2-7; maybe TRBD1 (6 bases). V lost 0 bases and J lost 7, with 13 bases in between. Germline V gene data show CDR1 as MNHNY and CDR2 as SVGAGI (reference sequence). This CDR3 contains 14 residues. The chain's CDR3 is CASSYSPGVREQYF. The CDR3, as DNA: TGTGCCAGCAGTTACTCGCCAGGGGTACGGGAGCAGTACTTC.

The chain employs TRBV5-1 and TRBJ2-5; 7 bases are a match to TRBD1. CDR1 is SGHRS, CDR2 YFSETQ, per germline. The CDR3 sequence is 15 residues long. V dropped 0 bases and J dropped 5; count of bases not matched to a gene: 7. In DNA form, the CDR3 reads TGCGCCAGCAGCTTGGGAACAGGGGCCGGTGAGACCCAGTACTTC. This codes for CASSLGTGAGETQYF.

Of note for this clone: The junction differs from germline at one of its ends, possibly a read error. The same CDR3 is also encoded by other DNA sequences in this sample. J is TRBJ1-1 and V is TRBV7-9, with D unclear. Germline V CDR1 and CDR2: SEHNR, FQNEAQ (reference sequence). The CDR3 loop spans 15 amino acids. DNA for the CDR3: TGCGCCAGCAGCTTAGGTCTCTCCTTGAACACTGAAGCTTTCTTT. Protein: CASSLGLSLNTEAFF.

The rearrangement uses TRBV19 and TRBJ1-6, with 9 bases fitting TRBD1. The CDR3 loop spans 15 amino acids. Germline CDR1 LNHDA, CDR2 SQIVND (reference sequence). Losses at the gene ends were 2 bases for V and 9 bases for J; bases not matched to a gene: 5. Here the CDR3 reads CASSISGQGTSPLHF. The CDR3 region has the DNA TGTGCCAGTAGTATATCGGGACAGGGAACTTCACCCCTCCACTTT.